This T cell receptor (beta chain) was found in a study of shared clonotypes between healthy human individuals. Whole-study context: Each donor had three CD4 naive, three CD4 memory, two CD8 naive and one CD8 memory plate. Findings and caveats of the study: Among donors, clonotype sharing was expected to be affected by sequencing depth.

Naive CD8 cells comprised CD45RO-negative, CCR7-positively selected cells, excluding terminally differentiated effector memory CD45RA+ cells. As concerns this clone: As yet, its antigen is unknown.

Produced via immunoSEQ multiplex PCR; TCRdb's table is partial and in-frame only. The data hold roughly 2.1 million clones, with 85% to 95% observed a single time. The CDR3 spans 16 residues. Deletions cut 4 bases from V and 3 bases from J, with 19 bases between. CDR1 is SGDLS and CDR2 is YYNGEE in the germline V gene. This rearrangement joins TRBV9 to TRBJ1-2, with D possibly matching TRBD1 (5 bases). The specimen was naive CD8+ T cells from PBMCs. This receptor was identified in a young man in good health. Some clones in this sample may be carry-over from other donors' samples. The CDR3: CASSTGLVKRDYGYTF. The CDR3 DNA sequence: TGTGCCAGCAGCACAGGTCTGGTAAAAAGGGACTATGGCTACACCTTC.